This TCR beta chain was found in a study of blood T cell repertoires in COVID-19. Study as a whole: T cells, B-cell-depleted T cells, or PBMCs supplied cDNA or gDNA.

J gave up 7 bases and V 1 base, and 13 bases lay outside the gene matches. The CDR3 extends over 17 amino acids. The V gene's germline CDR1 is SGHNT and CDR2 YYREEE (reference sequence). In the source study's methods: Quantification of nucleated cells was approximated via reference gene primer amplification. Here immunoSEQ multiplex PCR was the method, and the copy in TCRdb shows in-frame clones only, minus some. V and J calls and clone size are those listed in that table; D and trimming were worked out from the DNA. This table has about 160,000 clones, under 85% appearing once. The chain is built from TRBV5-4 and TRBJ2-7; 11 bases are shared with TRBD2. The receptor was derived from a man between 65 and 79 years old who had recovered from COVID-19. The sample was peripheral blood. The CDR3 sequence is CASSLKVLAGGPREQYF. The CDR3 DNA follows: TGTGCCAGCAGCTTGAAAGTTTTAGCGGGAGGGCCGAGGGAGCAGTACTTC.